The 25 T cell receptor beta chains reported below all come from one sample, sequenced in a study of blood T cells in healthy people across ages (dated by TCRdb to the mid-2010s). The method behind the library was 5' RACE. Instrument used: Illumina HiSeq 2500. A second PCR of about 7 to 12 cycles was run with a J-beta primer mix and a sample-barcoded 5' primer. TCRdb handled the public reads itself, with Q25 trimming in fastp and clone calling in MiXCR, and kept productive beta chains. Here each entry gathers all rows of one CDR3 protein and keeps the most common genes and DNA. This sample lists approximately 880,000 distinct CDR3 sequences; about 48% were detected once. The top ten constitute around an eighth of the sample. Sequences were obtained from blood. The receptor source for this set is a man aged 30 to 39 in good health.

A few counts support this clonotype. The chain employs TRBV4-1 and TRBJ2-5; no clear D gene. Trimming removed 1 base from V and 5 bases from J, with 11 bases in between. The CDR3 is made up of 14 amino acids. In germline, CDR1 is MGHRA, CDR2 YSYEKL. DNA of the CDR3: TGCGCCAGCAGCCAAGTTGGATGGGGTGAGACCCAGTACTTC. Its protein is CASSQVGWGETQYF.

The chain's CDR3 is CATGRTRRGGAANEQFF. The CDR3 DNA follows: TGTGCCACCGGACGAACCAGACGCGGGGGGGCTGCAAATGAGCAGTTCTTC. The chain combines TRBV28 with TRBJ2-1; 9 bases agree with TRBD2. The germline CDR1 and CDR2 sequences are MDHEN and SYDVKM. The CDR3 runs to 17 residues. The V and J ends lost 10 bases and 7 bases, in that order; junction bases with no gene match: 20.

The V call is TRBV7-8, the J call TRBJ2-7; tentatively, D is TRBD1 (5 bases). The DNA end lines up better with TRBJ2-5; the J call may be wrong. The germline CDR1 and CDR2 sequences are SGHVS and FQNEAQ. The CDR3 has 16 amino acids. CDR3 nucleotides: TGTGCCAGCAGCTTAGCGAGGCGACAGTCACAAGAGACCCAGTACTTC. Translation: CASSLARRQSQETQYF.

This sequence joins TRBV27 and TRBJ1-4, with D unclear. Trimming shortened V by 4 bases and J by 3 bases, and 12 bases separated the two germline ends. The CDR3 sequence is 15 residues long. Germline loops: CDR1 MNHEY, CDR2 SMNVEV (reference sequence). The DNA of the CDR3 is TGTGCCAGCAGTTCCCCCCGGGCCCCTAATGAAAAACTGTTTTTT. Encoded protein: CASSSPRAPNEKLFF.

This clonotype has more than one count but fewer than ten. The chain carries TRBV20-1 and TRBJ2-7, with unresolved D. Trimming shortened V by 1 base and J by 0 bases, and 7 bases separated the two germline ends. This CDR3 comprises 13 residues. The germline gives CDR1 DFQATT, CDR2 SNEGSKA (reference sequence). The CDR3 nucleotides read TGCAGTGCTAGAGTACATCCCTCCTACGAGCAGTACTTC. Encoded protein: CSARVHPSYEQYF.

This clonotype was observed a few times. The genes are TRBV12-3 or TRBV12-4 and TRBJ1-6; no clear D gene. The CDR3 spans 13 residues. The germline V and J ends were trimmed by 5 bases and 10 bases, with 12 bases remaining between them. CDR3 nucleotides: TGTGCCAGCAGTCTCTGGAAGGCATCACCCCTCCACTTT. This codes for CASSLWKASPLHF.

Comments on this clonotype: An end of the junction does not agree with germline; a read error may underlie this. The CDR3 loop is CASSQVSGHTDAQYF. The CDR3 region has the DNA TGTGCCAGCAGCCAAGTTAGCGGACACACAGATGCGCAGTATTTT. The chain links TRBV4-2 to TRBJ2-3, with a weak D call TRBD2 (6 bases). CDR3 length: 15 amino acids. In germline, CDR1 is LGHNA, CDR2 YNFKEQ.

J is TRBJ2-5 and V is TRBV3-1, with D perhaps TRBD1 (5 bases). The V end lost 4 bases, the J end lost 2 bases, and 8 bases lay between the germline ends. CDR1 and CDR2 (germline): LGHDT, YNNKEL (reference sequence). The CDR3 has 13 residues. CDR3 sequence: CASSPGMQETQYF. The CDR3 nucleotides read TGTGCCAGCAGCCCAGGGATGCAAGAGACCCAGTACTTC.

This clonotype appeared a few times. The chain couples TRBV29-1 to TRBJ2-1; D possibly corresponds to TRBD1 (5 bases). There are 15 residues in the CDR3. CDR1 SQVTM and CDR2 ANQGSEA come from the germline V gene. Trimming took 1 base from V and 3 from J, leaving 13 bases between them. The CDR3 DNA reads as TGCAGCGTTGAAGGCGCCAGGGCCTACTACAATGAGCAGTTCTTC. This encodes CSVEGARAYYNEQFF.

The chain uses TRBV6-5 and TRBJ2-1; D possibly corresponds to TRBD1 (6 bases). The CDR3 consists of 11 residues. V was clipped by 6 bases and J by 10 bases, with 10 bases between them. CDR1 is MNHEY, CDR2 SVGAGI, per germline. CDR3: CASSTGPEQFF. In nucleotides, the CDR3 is TGTGCCAGCAGCACAGGGCCGGAGCAGTTCTTC.

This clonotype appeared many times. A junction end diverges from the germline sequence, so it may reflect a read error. DNA of the CDR3: TGTGCCAGCAGCTTATCTAGCGGGGGGGCCTACGAGCAGTACTTC. Its translation is CASSLSSGGAYEQYF. The chain joins TRBV5-1 to TRBJ2-7, with 12 nucleotides matching TRBD2. Germline V gives CDR1 SGHRS, CDR2 YFSETQ. The CDR3 length is 15 residues.

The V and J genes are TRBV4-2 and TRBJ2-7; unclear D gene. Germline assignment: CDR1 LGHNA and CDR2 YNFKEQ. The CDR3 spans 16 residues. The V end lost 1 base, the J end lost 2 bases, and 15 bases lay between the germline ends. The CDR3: CASSQVSGAFTYEQYF. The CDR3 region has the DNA TGTGCCAGCAGCCAAGTATCAGGTGCTTTTACCTACGAGCAGTACTTC.

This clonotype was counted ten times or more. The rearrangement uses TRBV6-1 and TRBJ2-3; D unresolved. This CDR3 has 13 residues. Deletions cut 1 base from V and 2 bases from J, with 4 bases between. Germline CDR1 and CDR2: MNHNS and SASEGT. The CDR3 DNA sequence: TGTGCCAGCAGTGAAGACTACACAGATACGCAGTATTTT. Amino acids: CASSEDYTDTQYF.

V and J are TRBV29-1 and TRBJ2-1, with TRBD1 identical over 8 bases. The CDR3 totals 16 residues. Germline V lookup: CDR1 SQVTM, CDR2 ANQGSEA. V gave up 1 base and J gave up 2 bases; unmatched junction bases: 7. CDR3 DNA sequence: TGCAGCGTTGAAGGGGGGCAGGGGGCTCCCTACAATGAGCAGTTCTTC. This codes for CSVEGGQGAPYNEQFF.

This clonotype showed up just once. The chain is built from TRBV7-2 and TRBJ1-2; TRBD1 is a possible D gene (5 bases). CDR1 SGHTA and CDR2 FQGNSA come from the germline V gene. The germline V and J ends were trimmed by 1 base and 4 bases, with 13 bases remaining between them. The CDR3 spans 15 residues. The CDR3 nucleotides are TGTGCCAGCAGCTTAGAACGGGACCATACCTATGGCTACACCTTC. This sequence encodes CASSLERDHTYGYTF.

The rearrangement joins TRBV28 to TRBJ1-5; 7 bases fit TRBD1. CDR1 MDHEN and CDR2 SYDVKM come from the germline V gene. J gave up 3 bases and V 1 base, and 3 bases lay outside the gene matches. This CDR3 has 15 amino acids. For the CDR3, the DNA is TGTGCCAGCAGTTTATCCGGGACAGACAATCAGCCCCAGCATTTT. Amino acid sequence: CASSLSGTDNQPQHF.

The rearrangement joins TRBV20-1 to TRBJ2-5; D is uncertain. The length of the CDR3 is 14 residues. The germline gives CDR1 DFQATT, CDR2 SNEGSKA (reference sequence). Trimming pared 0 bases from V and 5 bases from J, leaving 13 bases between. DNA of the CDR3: TGCAGTGCTAGAGATGAGTGGTCCATGGAGACCCAGTACTTC. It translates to CSARDEWSMETQYF.

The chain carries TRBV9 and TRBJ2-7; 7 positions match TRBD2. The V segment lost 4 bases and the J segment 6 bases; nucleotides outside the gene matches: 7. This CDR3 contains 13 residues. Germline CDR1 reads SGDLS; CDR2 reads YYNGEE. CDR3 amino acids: CASSPGLGFEQYF. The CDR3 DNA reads TGTGCCAGCAGCCCCGGACTAGGGTTCGAGCAGTACTTC.

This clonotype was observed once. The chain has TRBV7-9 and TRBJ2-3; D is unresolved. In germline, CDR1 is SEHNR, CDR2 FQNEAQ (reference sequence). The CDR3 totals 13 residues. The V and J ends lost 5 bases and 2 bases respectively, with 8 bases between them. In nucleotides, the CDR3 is TGTGCCAGCAGCAAGACTGACACAGATACGCAGTATTTT. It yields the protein CASSKTDTDTQYF.

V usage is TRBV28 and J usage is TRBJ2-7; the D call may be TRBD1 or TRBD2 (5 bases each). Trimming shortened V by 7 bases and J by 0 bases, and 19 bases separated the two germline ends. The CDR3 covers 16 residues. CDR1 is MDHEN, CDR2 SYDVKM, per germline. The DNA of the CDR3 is TGTGCCAGCACTTTGGGTGGTGGGGGTCGCTCCTACGAGCAGTACTTC. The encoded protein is CASTLGGGGRSYEQYF.

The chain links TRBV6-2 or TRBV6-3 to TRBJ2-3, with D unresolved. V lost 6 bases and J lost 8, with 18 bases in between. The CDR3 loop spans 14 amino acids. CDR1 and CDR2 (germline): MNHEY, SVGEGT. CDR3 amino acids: CASSKQTLSTTQYF. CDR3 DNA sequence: TGTGCCAGCAGCAAGCAAACCCTATCAACTACGCAGTATTTT.

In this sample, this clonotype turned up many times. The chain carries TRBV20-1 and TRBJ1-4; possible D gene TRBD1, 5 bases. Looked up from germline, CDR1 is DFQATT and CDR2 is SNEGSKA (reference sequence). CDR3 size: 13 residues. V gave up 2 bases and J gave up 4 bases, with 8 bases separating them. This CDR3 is CSARYGGNEKLFF. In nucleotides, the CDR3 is TGCAGTGCTAGATACGGGGGTAATGAAAAACTGTTTTTT.

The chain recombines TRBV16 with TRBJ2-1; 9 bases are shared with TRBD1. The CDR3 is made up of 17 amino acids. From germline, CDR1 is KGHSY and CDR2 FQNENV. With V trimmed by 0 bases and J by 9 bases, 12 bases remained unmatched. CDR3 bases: TGTGCCAGCAGCCAATCGGAGACAGGGGGTAACTATTTTGAGCAGTTCTTC. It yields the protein CASSQSETGGNYFEQFF.

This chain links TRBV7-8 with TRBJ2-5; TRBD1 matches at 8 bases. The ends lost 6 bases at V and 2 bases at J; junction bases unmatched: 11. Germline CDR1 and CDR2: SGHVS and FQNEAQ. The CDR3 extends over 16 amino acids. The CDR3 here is CASSPGQTGEQETQYF. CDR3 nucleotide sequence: TGTGCCAGCAGTCCCGGACAGACAGGGGAACAAGAGACCCAGTACTTC.

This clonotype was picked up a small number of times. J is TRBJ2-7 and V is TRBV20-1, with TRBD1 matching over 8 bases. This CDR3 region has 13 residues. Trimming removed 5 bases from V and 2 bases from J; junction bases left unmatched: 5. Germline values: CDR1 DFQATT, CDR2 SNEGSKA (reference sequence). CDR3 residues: CSASGTGAYEQYF. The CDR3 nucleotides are TGCAGTGCTTCCGGGACAGGCGCCTACGAGCAGTACTTC.